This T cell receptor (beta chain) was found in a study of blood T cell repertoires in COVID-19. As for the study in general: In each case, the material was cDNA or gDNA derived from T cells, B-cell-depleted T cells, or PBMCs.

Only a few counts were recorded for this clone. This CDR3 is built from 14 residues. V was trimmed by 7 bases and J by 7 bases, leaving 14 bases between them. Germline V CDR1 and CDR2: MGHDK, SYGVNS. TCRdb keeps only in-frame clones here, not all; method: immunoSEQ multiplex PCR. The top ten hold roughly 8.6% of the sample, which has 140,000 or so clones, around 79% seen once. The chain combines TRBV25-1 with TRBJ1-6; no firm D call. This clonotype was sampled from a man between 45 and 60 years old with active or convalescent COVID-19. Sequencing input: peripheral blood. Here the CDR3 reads CASNRTPENSPLHF. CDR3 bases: TGTGCCAGCAACAGAACCCCGGAAAATTCACCCCTCCACTTT.